A selection of T cell receptor beta chains follows, all from one sample in a study of blood T cell repertoires in COVID-19. Repertoires were generated with immunoSEQ multiplex PCR, while TCRdb's copy carries only in-frame clones and drops some. The repertoire holds 45,000 to 60,000 clones, with around 92% as singletons. Sequenced input: peripheral blood. Every receptor here comes from a human donor in a cohort sampled during active COVID-19. CDR3s include the opening cysteine and the closing phenylalanine or tryptophan. The order of the fields is clone size, V gene, D gene, J gene, CDR3 protein, CDR3 DNA. A D gene is named only where the DNA matches it firmly. Only part of the rows carry a size: once, few, many, or a class if the clone is expanded.

abundance: -; v_gene: TRBV11-2; d_gene: TRBD2; j_gene: TRBJ2-1; CDR3aa: CASSSWTSGRAYNEQFF; CDR3nt: TGTGCCAGCAGCTCGTGGACTAGCGGGAGGGCCTACAATGAGCAGTTCTTC
abundance: -; v_gene: TRBV28; d_gene: -; j_gene: TRBJ2-7; CDR3aa: CASSSRSYEQYF; CDR3nt: TGTGCCAGCAGTTCCCGTTCCTACGAGCAGTACTTC
abundance: -; v_gene: TRBV7-3; d_gene: TRBD1; j_gene: TRBJ2-2; CDR3aa: CASSSLGQGLTGELFF; CDR3nt: TGTGCCAGCAGCTCCCTGGGACAGGGTCTTACCGGGGAGCTGTTTTTT
abundance: -; v_gene: TRBV19; d_gene: -; j_gene: TRBJ1-5; CDR3aa: CASSIRTDYSNQPQHF; CDR3nt: TGTGCCAGTAGTATAAGAACAGATTATAGCAATCAGCCCCAGCATTTT
abundance: -; v_gene: TRBV5-1; d_gene: -; j_gene: TRBJ2-5; CDR3aa: CASNIQTGQFHEETQYF; CDR3nt: TGCGCCAGCAACATCCAGACAGGACAGTTCCACGAAGAGACCCAGTACTTC
abundance: -; v_gene: TRBV6-1; d_gene: -; j_gene: TRBJ2-7; CDR3aa: CASSDRLGPTYEQYF; CDR3nt: TGTGCCAGCAGTGACCGCCTGGGGCCCACCTACGAGCAGTACTTC
abundance: -; v_gene: TRBV10-2; d_gene: TRBD2; j_gene: TRBJ2-3; CDR3aa: CASGLAGNTDTQYF; CDR3nt: TGCGCCAGCGGACTAGCGGGGAACACAGATACGCAGTATTTT
abundance: -; v_gene: TRBV9; d_gene: TRBD1; j_gene: TRBJ1-2; CDR3aa: CASSPGTGYYGYTF; CDR3nt: TGTGCCAGCAGCCCGGGGACAGGTTACTATGGCTACACCTTC
abundance: -; v_gene: TRBV10-3; d_gene: TRBD1; j_gene: TRBJ2-2; CDR3aa: CAISETGGLNGGELFF; CDR3nt: TGTGCCATCAGTGAGACAGGGGGCTTAAACGGCGGGGAGCTGTTTTTT
abundance: -; v_gene: TRBV29-1; d_gene: -; j_gene: TRBJ2-3; CDR3aa: CSVERRGADTQYF; CDR3nt: TGCAGCGTTGAACGGCGGGGTGCAGATACGCAGTATTTT
abundance: -; v_gene: TRBV6-4; d_gene: TRBD1; j_gene: TRBJ1-3; CDR3aa: CASRDGQGYITLSGNTIYF; CDR3nt: TGTGCCAGCAGGGATGGACAGGGATACATAACGCTCTCTGGAAACACCATATATTTT
abundance: -; v_gene: TRBV5-4; d_gene: TRBD1; j_gene: TRBJ1-4; CDR3aa: CASSRGQENEKLFF; CDR3nt: TGTGCCAGCAGCCGGGGACAGGAAAATGAAAAACTGTTTTTT
abundance: -; v_gene: TRBV15; d_gene: -; j_gene: TRBJ2-3; CDR3aa: CATSRAAGSTDTQYF; CDR3nt: TGTGCCACCAGCAGAGCGGCAGGTAGCACAGATACGCAGTATTTT
abundance: -; v_gene: TRBV27; d_gene: TRBD1; j_gene: TRBJ1-1; CDR3aa: CASSQRGTANTEAFF; CDR3nt: TGTGCCAGCAGTCAACGGGGGACAGCGAACACTGAAGCTTTCTTT
abundance: -; v_gene: TRBV19; d_gene: -; j_gene: TRBJ2-7; CDR3aa: CASSIGQSRDEQYF; CDR3nt: TGTGCCAGTAGTATAGGACAGTCTAGGGACGAGCAGTACTTC
abundance: -; v_gene: TRBV9; d_gene: TRBD2; j_gene: TRBJ2-2; CDR3aa: CASSVEGALAGGYTGELFF; CDR3nt: TGTGCCAGCAGCGTAGAGGGGGCACTAGCGGGAGGGTACACCGGGGAGCTGTTTTTT
abundance: once; v_gene: TRBV10-2; d_gene: TRBD2; j_gene: TRBJ2-5; CDR3aa: CASSQRGGLLETQYF; CDR3nt: TGCGCCAGCTCCCAGCGGGGGGGCTTGTTAGAGACCCAGTACTTC
abundance: -; v_gene: TRBV12-3/TRBV12-4; d_gene: -; j_gene: TRBJ2-5; CDR3aa: CASSQTQETQYF; CDR3nt: TGTGCCAGCAGTCAAACTCAAGAGACCCAGTACTTC
abundance: once; v_gene: TRBV15; d_gene: -; j_gene: TRBJ1-3; CDR3aa: CATSRDPQPAGNTIYF; CDR3nt: TGTGCCACCAGCAGAGATCCCCAGCCGGCAGGGAACACCATATATTTT
abundance: -; v_gene: TRBV11-1; d_gene: -; j_gene: TRBJ2-5; CDR3aa: CASTISFLETQYF; CDR3nt: TGTGCCAGCACTATTAGCTTCCTAGAGACCCAGTACTTC
abundance: -; v_gene: TRBV5-1; d_gene: -; j_gene: TRBJ2-7; CDR3aa: CASSLEVANEQYF; CDR3nt: TGCGCCAGCAGCTTGGAAGTAGCAAACGAGCAGTACTTC
abundance: -; v_gene: TRBV25-1; d_gene: -; j_gene: TRBJ2-5; CDR3aa: CASSPRQLEETQYF; CDR3nt: TGTGCCAGCAGTCCACGACAGTTAGAAGAGACCCAGTACTTC
abundance: -; v_gene: TRBV18; d_gene: TRBD1; j_gene: TRBJ2-7; CDR3aa: CASSPTGTDYEQYF; CDR3nt: TGTGCCAGCTCACCAACCGGGACAGACTACGAGCAGTACTTC
abundance: -; v_gene: TRBV23-1; d_gene: TRBD2; j_gene: TRBJ2-7; CDR3aa: CASSKWTGTSDSYEQYF; CDR3nt: TGCGCCAGCAGTAAATGGACGGGAACTAGCGACTCCTACGAGCAGTACTTC
abundance: -; v_gene: TRBV7-6; d_gene: -; j_gene: TRBJ1-4; CDR3aa: CASSLELADTIDEKLFF; CDR3nt: TGTGCCAGCAGCTTAGAATTGGCGGATACAATCGATGAAAAACTGTTTTTT
abundance: -; v_gene: TRBV27; d_gene: TRBD2; j_gene: TRBJ2-4; CDR3aa: CASSLSDGGAKNIQYF; CDR3nt: TGTGCCAGCAGTTTATCCGACGGGGGGGCCAAAAACATTCAGTACTTC
abundance: -; v_gene: TRBV30; d_gene: TRBD1; j_gene: TRBJ1-1; CDR3aa: CALTTGMAGMNTEAFF; CDR3nt: TGTGCCTTAACGACAGGGATGGCGGGCATGAACACTGAAGCTTTCTTT
abundance: -; v_gene: TRBV5-1; d_gene: -; j_gene: TRBJ2-3; CDR3aa: CASSLVPVGTQYF; CDR3nt: TGCGCCAGCAGCTTGGTTCCCGTCGGTACGCAGTATTTT
abundance: once; v_gene: TRBV30; d_gene: TRBD2; j_gene: TRBJ2-1; CDR3aa: CAWSVGLAGYIEFF; CDR3nt: TGTGCCTGGAGTGTCGGACTAGCGGGATACATAGAGTTCTTC
abundance: -; v_gene: TRBV12-3/TRBV12-4; d_gene: -; j_gene: TRBJ1-6; CDR3aa: CASSLSNSPLHF; CDR3nt: TGTGCCAGCAGTTTGAGTAATTCACCCCTCCACTTT
abundance: -; v_gene: TRBV11-2; d_gene: -; j_gene: TRBJ1-4; CDR3aa: CASRPQGGHEKLFF; CDR3nt: TGTGCCAGCAGACCACAGGGAGGGCATGAAAAACTGTTTTTT
abundance: -; v_gene: TRBV7-2; d_gene: -; j_gene: TRBJ1-4; CDR3aa: CASSPGLGIEKLFF; CDR3nt: TGTGCCAGCAGCCCAGGACTGGGCATAGAAAAACTGTTTTTT
abundance: -; v_gene: TRBV7-2; d_gene: TRBD1; j_gene: TRBJ1-3; CDR3aa: CASSPDRGPGNTIYF; CDR3nt: TGTGCCAGCAGCCCCGACAGGGGGCCTGGAAACACCATATATTTT
abundance: -; v_gene: TRBV27; d_gene: -; j_gene: TRBJ2-7; CDR3aa: CASRRASDRGYEQYF; CDR3nt: TGTGCCAGCAGACGAGCGTCTGATCGGGGCTACGAGCAGTACTTC
abundance: -; v_gene: TRBV4-3; d_gene: -; j_gene: TRBJ2-6; CDR3aa: CASTIRGGSGANVLTF; CDR3nt: TGCGCCAGCACCATAAGGGGGGGTTCTGGGGCCAACGTCCTGACTTTC
abundance: -; v_gene: TRBV2; d_gene: TRBD2; j_gene: TRBJ2-2; CDR3aa: CASSVPSGTAGELFF; CDR3nt: TGTGCCAGCAGTGTCCCTAGCGGGACGGCCGGGGAGCTGTTTTTT
abundance: -; v_gene: TRBV4-3; d_gene: TRBD2; j_gene: TRBJ2-7; CDR3aa: CASSPRGREGTYEQYF; CDR3nt: TGCGCCAGCAGCCCACGAGGGCGGGAGGGGACCTACGAGCAGTACTTC
abundance: -; v_gene: TRBV7-3; d_gene: TRBD2; j_gene: TRBJ2-1; CDR3aa: CASSPGLVLDFDEQFF; CDR3nt: TGTGCCAGCAGCCCCGGACTAGTCCTGGATTTTGATGAGCAGTTCTTC
abundance: -; v_gene: TRBV9; d_gene: -; j_gene: TRBJ2-7; CDR3aa: CASSVELGLTYEQYF; CDR3nt: TGTGCCAGCAGCGTAGAATTAGGACTAACCTACGAGCAGTACTTC
abundance: -; v_gene: TRBV9; d_gene: -; j_gene: TRBJ2-3; CDR3aa: CASSRLEDTQYF; CDR3nt: TGTGCCAGCAGCAGATTAGAGGATACGCAGTATTTT
abundance: -; v_gene: TRBV6-2/TRBV6-3; d_gene: -; j_gene: TRBJ2-7; CDR3aa: CASSGTSSSYEQYF; CDR3nt: TGTGCCAGCAGCGGGACTTCGAGCTCCTACGAGCAGTACTTC
abundance: -; v_gene: TRBV9; d_gene: TRBD1; j_gene: TRBJ1-1; CDR3aa: CASSVKVKGARNTEAFF; CDR3nt: TGTGCCAGCAGCGTAAAAGTGAAGGGGGCGAGAAACACTGAAGCTTTCTTT
abundance: -; v_gene: TRBV6-2/TRBV6-3; d_gene: -; j_gene: TRBJ1-1; CDR3aa: CASSYSQTGIVNTEAFF; CDR3nt: TGTGCCAGCAGTTACTCTCAAACAGGGATCGTGAACACTGAAGCTTTCTTT
abundance: -; v_gene: TRBV3-1/TRBV3-2; d_gene: -; j_gene: TRBJ2-3; CDR3aa: CASSQSLGADTQYF; CDR3nt: TGTGCCAGCAGCCAATCTCTGGGCGCAGATACGCAGTATTTT
abundance: once; v_gene: TRBV4-3; d_gene: -; j_gene: TRBJ1-3; CDR3aa: CASSQESYSGNTIYF; CDR3nt: TGCGCCAGCAGCCAAGAGTCCTACTCTGGAAACACCATATATTTT
abundance: -; v_gene: TRBV11-3; d_gene: TRBD1; j_gene: TRBJ2-1; CDR3aa: CASSPGTGGQLNEQFF; CDR3nt: TGTGCCAGCAGCCCAGGGACAGGGGGCCAATTGAATGAGCAGTTCTTC
abundance: -; v_gene: TRBV18; d_gene: -; j_gene: TRBJ1-1; CDR3aa: CASSPRQLDLKTEAFF; CDR3nt: TGTGCCAGCTCACCACGACAGTTGGATTTAAAGACTGAAGCTTTCTTT
abundance: -; v_gene: TRBV19; d_gene: TRBD1; j_gene: TRBJ1-5; CDR3aa: CASSGRDRGFQPQHF; CDR3nt: TGTGCCAGTAGTGGACGTGACAGGGGGTTTCAGCCCCAGCATTTT
abundance: -; v_gene: TRBV18; d_gene: -; j_gene: TRBJ2-5; CDR3aa: CASSPGRAETQYF; CDR3nt: TGTGCCAGCTCACCAGGCAGGGCAGAGACCCAGTACTTC
abundance: -; v_gene: TRBV14; d_gene: TRBD2; j_gene: TRBJ2-7; CDR3aa: CASSQVTSSGKGDEQYF; CDR3nt: TGTGCCAGCAGCCAGGTCACAAGTAGCGGGAAAGGGGACGAGCAGTACTTC
abundance: -; v_gene: TRBV11-3; d_gene: TRBD1; j_gene: TRBJ2-3; CDR3aa: CASSPQTGDTQYF; CDR3nt: TGTGCCAGCAGCCCCCAGACAGGGGATACGCAGTATTTT
abundance: -; v_gene: TRBV19; d_gene: TRBD1; j_gene: TRBJ1-2; CDR3aa: CASSSQDRPEYGYTF; CDR3nt: TGTGCCAGTAGTTCCCAGGACAGGCCGGAGTATGGCTACACCTTC
abundance: -; v_gene: TRBV7-6; d_gene: TRBD1; j_gene: TRBJ2-5; CDR3aa: CASSLVPGGGETQYF; CDR3nt: TGTGCCAGCAGCTTAGTTCCAGGGGGCGGGGAGACCCAGTACTTC
abundance: -; v_gene: TRBV11-2; d_gene: -; j_gene: TRBJ1-5; CDR3aa: CASSLAGGNQPQHF; CDR3nt: TGTGCCAGCAGCTTAGCGGGGGGCAATCAGCCCCAGCATTTT
abundance: -; v_gene: TRBV28; d_gene: TRBD1; j_gene: TRBJ1-2; CDR3aa: CASRGQGTFYGYTF; CDR3nt: TGTGCCAGCAGAGGACAGGGGACCTTCTATGGCTACACCTTC
abundance: -; v_gene: TRBV6-5; d_gene: -; j_gene: TRBJ2-2; CDR3aa: CASSPGTRNTGELFF; CDR3nt: TGTGCCAGCAGTCCAGGGACAAGGAACACCGGGGAGCTGTTTTTT
abundance: few; v_gene: TRBV4-3; d_gene: -; j_gene: TRBJ2-7; CDR3aa: CASSQEVQGYEQYF; CDR3nt: TGCGCCAGCAGCCAAGAGGTGCAGGGCTACGAGCAGTACTTC
abundance: once; v_gene: TRBV27; d_gene: -; j_gene: TRBJ1-6; CDR3aa: CASSEGGTLHF; CDR3nt: TGTGCCAGCAGTGAGGGAGGAACCCTCCACTTT
abundance: -; v_gene: TRBV7-2; d_gene: TRBD1; j_gene: TRBJ1-4; CDR3aa: CASSPNRGPANEKLFF; CDR3nt: TGTGCCAGCAGCCCCAACAGGGGGCCGGCTAATGAAAAACTGTTTTTT
abundance: -; v_gene: TRBV4-1; d_gene: TRBD1; j_gene: TRBJ2-3; CDR3aa: CASSQERQGARVGDTQYF; CDR3nt: TGCGCCAGCAGCCAAGAAAGACAGGGGGCGAGAGTTGGAGATACGCAGTATTTT